Shown below are 2 T cell receptor beta chains from a single sample sequenced in a study of CD8 T cell repertoires and HIV-1 epitope variants. These receptors' targets are unknown. Data came from immunoSEQ multiplex PCR; TCRdb stores just in-frame clones and leaves some out. Seen here are roughly 5,800 clones, about 65% observed once, and the top ten hold around 40%. What was sequenced was cultured CD8+ T cells derived from PBMCs. Receptors originate from a male donor with HIV.

About this clone itself: At one end, the junction sequence differs from germline, possibly due to a read error. Other DNA sequences from this sample encode an identical CDR3 as well. This chain uses TRBV29-1 with TRBJ2-5; D unclear. The CDR3 loop spans 13 amino acids. CDR1 SQVTM and CDR2 ANQGSEA come from the germline V gene. The CDR3 nucleotides are TGCAGCGTGAGGTCCCCGTACCAAGAGACTCAGTACTTC. It is translated as CSVRSPYQETQYF.

The chain has TRBV6-5 and TRBJ1-2; a possible D gene is TRBD1 (5 bases). The CDR3 has 12 amino acids. CDR1 is MNHEY, CDR2 SVGAGI, per germline. The germline V and J ends were trimmed by 8 bases and 8 bases, with 15 bases remaining between them. CDR3: CASGSGTEGYTF. Here the CDR3 DNA reads TGTGCCAGCGGATCAGGGACGGAGGGCTACACCTTC.